Following are 31 T cell receptor beta chains from one sample sequenced in a study of early T cells in non-severe SARS-CoV-2 infection. Via MiXCR, TCRdb re-called the 5' RACE reads, giving one row per CDR3 protein. The data contain 100,000 to 140,000 distinct CDR3 sequences, roughly 11% of them singletons. The sample was whole blood. These receptor sequences come from an adult who was a healthcare worker with PCR-confirmed SARS-CoV-2 infection or an uninfected control (not recorded which).

This clonotype was counted only a few times. The chain uses TRBV6-6 and TRBJ2-3; the match to TRBD1 covers 10 bases. The CDR3 length is 15 residues. Trimming cost V 5 bases and J 1 base; bases outside gene matches: 3. Per germline, CDR1 MNHNY and CDR2 SVGAGI (reference sequence). CDR3: CASSPGTGGTDTQYF. The CDR3 bases are TGTGCCAGCAGTCCGGGGACAGGGGGCACAGATACGCAGTATTTT.

The chain combines TRBV6-5 with TRBJ1-3; 7 bases fit TRBD1. The V and J ends lost 4 bases and 4 bases, in that order; junction bases with no gene match: 10. Germline CDR1 is MNHEY and CDR2 is SVGAGI. The CDR3 totals 16 residues. The CDR3: CASSSSHRGTGNTIYF. The CDR3 DNA sequence: TGTGCCAGCAGTTCCAGTCACAGGGGCACCGGAAACACCATATATTTT.

This clonotype was seen repeatedly, ten times or more. The chain uses TRBV18 and TRBJ1-2, with TRBD1 identical over 9 bases. CDR1 and CDR2 (germline): KGHSH, LQKENI. With 5 bases clipped from V and 5 bases from J, the junction kept 3 bases outside the gene matches. The CDR3 is made up of 13 amino acids. Written as DNA, the CDR3 is TGTGCCAGCTCAACAGGGGGCGAATATGGCTACACCTTC. Residues: CASSTGGEYGYTF. Full variable domain (outside the CDR3, taken from reference TRBV18 and TRBJ1-2): NAGVMQNPRHLVRRRGQEARLRCSPMKGHSHVYWYRQLPEEGLKFMVYLQKENIIDESGMPKERFSAEFPKEGPSILRIQQVVRGDSAAYFCASSTGGEYGYTFGSGTRLTVV.

This clonotype was seen repeatedly, ten times or more. J is TRBJ1-1 and V is TRBV28; maybe TRBD1 (5 bases). CDR3 length: 13 amino acids. Trimming removed 4 bases at V and 1 base at J, with 7 bases between. Germline CDR1 MDHEN, CDR2 SYDVKM. CDR3 DNA sequence: TGTGCCAGCAGTTACACAGGGAACACTGAAGCTTTCTTT. Translating gives CASSYTGNTEAFF.

This clonotype occurred many times. The rearrangement links TRBV20-1 to TRBJ2-2, with TRBD1 matching 8 bases. The germline V gene has CDR1 DFQATT and CDR2 SNEGSKA (reference sequence). The CDR3 is 15 residues long. After removal of 3 bases from V and 1 base from J, the junction contained 4 bases not matched to a gene. The CDR3 DNA reads TGCAGTGCTAGGTCCGGGACAGGGAACACCGGGGAGCTGTTTTTT. It is translated as CSARSGTGNTGELFF.

This clonotype was observed a few times. Written as DNA, the CDR3 is TGTGCCAGCGGGCCGTGGAATGAGCAGTTCTTC. Its protein product is CASGPWNEQFF. The V and J genes are TRBV6-2 or TRBV6-3 and TRBJ2-1; unclear D gene. V was shortened by 8 bases and J by 7 bases, with 9 bases between the two germline ends. This CDR3 comprises 11 residues. Germline CDR1 MNHEY, CDR2 SVGEGT.

Many counts were recorded for this clonotype. The genes are TRBV20-1 and TRBJ2-7; 9 bases agree with TRBD2. The trim removed 2 bases at V and 7 bases at J, leaving 6 bases unmatched. Germline V lookup: CDR1 DFQATT, CDR2 SNEGSKA (reference sequence). This CDR3 comprises 13 residues. The CDR3 loop is CSARIAGVQEQYF. In DNA, the CDR3 is TGCAGTGCTAGAATAGCGGGAGTGCAAGAGCAGTACTTC.

This clonotype was recorded many times. This chain uses TRBV11-2 with TRBJ2-7; a possible D gene is TRBD2 (6 bases). Germline assignment: CDR1 SGHAT and CDR2 FQNNGV. Trimming removed 0 bases at V and 1 base at J, with 10 bases between. The CDR3 consists of 15 residues. The CDR3 region has the DNA TGTGCCAGCAGCTTAGAGGAGGGGCCATCCTACGAGCAGTACTTC. It is translated as CASSLEEGPSYEQYF.

The chain recombines TRBV30 with TRBJ1-3; the D gene is possibly TRBD1 (5 bases). CDR3 length: 14 amino acids. The V end was cut by 3 bases, the J end by 0 bases, with 9 bases between. Per the germline V gene, CDR1 is GTSNPN and CDR2 is SVGIG (reference sequence). CDR3 nucleotides: TGTGCCTGGAGAGCGGGACCCTCTGGAAACACCATATATTTT. Encoded protein: CAWRAGPSGNTIYF.

This clonotype was seen at least ten times. An end of the junction differs from the germline gene, which may be a read error. The chain couples TRBV4-2 to TRBJ2-7; D gene uncertain. Per the germline V gene, CDR1 is LGHNA and CDR2 is YNFKEQ. The CDR3 is 13 amino acids. CDR3 bases: TGTGCCAGCAGCCAAGGGCAGTCCTTCGAGCAGTACTTC. Its protein product is CASSQGQSFEQYF.

This clonotype was seen only a few times. The CDR3 DNA is TGTGCCACCGGGAGGGGGGACAATGAGCAGTTCTTC. The encoded protein is CATGRGDNEQFF. The chain joins TRBV3-1 to TRBJ2-1; 8 bases match TRBD2. CDR1 and CDR2 from the germline V gene are LGHDT and YNNKEL (reference sequence). With 10 bases clipped from V and 5 bases from J, the junction kept 4 bases outside the gene matches. This CDR3 contains 12 residues.

The CDR3 loop reads CASSWGPAGLEKETQYF. The CDR3 DNA reads as TGTGCCAGCAGCTGGGGGCCAGCAGGGCTGGAGAAAGAGACCCAGTACTTC. The chain combines TRBV5-6 with TRBJ2-5; D might be TRBD1 (6 bases). The CDR3 consists of 17 residues. Germline lookup yields CDR1 SGHDT and CDR2 YYEEEE. V was cut by 3 bases and J by 3 bases, with 21 bases left in between.

The genes are TRBV29-1 and TRBJ2-7, with D hard to call. Germline V gene sequence: CDR1 SQVTM, CDR2 ANQGSEA. This CDR3 region has 12 residues. Trimming stripped 4 bases from V and 5 bases from J, with 12 bases between. CDR3 bases: TGCAGCGTTGCCGTGGTTATGCACGAGCAGTACTTC. Protein product: CSVAVVMHEQYF.

Many counts were recorded for this clonotype. This sequence joins TRBV4-1 and TRBJ1-3; D gene unclear. Germline V lookup: CDR1 MGHRA, CDR2 YSYEKL. Between the trimmed V and J ends, which lost 0 bases and 0 bases, there was a span of 6 bases. The CDR3 runs 15 residues. CDR3 protein: CASSQDSRSGNTIYF. CDR3 DNA: TGCGCCAGCAGCCAAGATTCCCGCTCTGGAAACACCATATATTTT.

This clonotype occurred many times. The rearrangement links TRBV3-1 to TRBJ2-1; D unresolved. V was shortened by 4 bases and J by 8 bases, with 18 bases between the two germline ends. This CDR3 spans 15 amino acids. Germline CDR1 LGHDT, CDR2 YNNKEL (reference sequence). The DNA of the CDR3 is TGTGCCAGCAGCCTCCCCAGGACCCCTCTGTATGAGCAGTTCTTC. Translated, it gives CASSLPRTPLYEQFF.

V and J are TRBV6-6 and TRBJ1-5; D is uncertain. CDR1 is MNHNY and CDR2 is SVGAGI in the germline V gene (reference sequence). The germline V and J ends were trimmed by 11 bases and 2 bases, with 7 bases remaining between them. This CDR3 has 11 residues. CDR3 sequence: CACGGNQPQHF. Here the CDR3 DNA reads TGTGCCTGTGGGGGCAATCAGCCCCAGCATTTT.

The chain links TRBV12-3 or TRBV12-4 to TRBJ2-3; D unclear. The V end was cut by 5 bases, the J end by 6 bases, with 9 bases between. The CDR3 runs to 12 residues. The CDR3 region is CASSHSADTQYF. CDR3 coding DNA: TGTGCCAGCAGTCATAGTGCGGATACGCAGTATTTT.

The chain couples TRBV28 to TRBJ2-7; D not certain. This CDR3 has 14 residues. CDR1 and CDR2 from the germline V gene are MDHEN and SYDVKM. The V end was cut by 3 bases, the J end by 1 base, with 10 bases between. The DNA of the CDR3 is TGTGCCAGCAGTTTTCGAGCCTCATCCTACGAGCAGTACTTC. The encoded protein is CASSFRASSYEQYF. Variable domain in full (rest from reference TRBV28 and TRBJ2-7): DVKVTQSSRYLVKRTGEKVFLECVQDMDHENMFWYRQDPGLGLRLIYFSYDVKMKEKGDIPEGYSVSREKKERFSLILESASTNQTSMYLCASSFRASSYEQYFGPGTRLTVT.

This clonotype appeared many times. The chain links TRBV6-6 to TRBJ2-7; D is possibly TRBD1 (6 bases). V lost 5 bases to trimming and J lost 12 bases, with 14 bases between them. The CDR3 spans 11 residues. Germline V gene data show CDR1 as MNHNY and CDR2 as SVGAGI (reference sequence). The CDR3 nucleotides are TGTGCCAGCAGTCAGGGACACCCTTCGTACTTC. Translated, it gives CASSQGHPSYF.

This sequence joins TRBV3-1 and TRBJ1-2, with TRBD1 identical over 7 bases. This CDR3 comprises 14 residues. V lost 4 bases to trimming and J lost 5 bases; unmatched junction nucleotides: 7. In germline, CDR1 is LGHDT, CDR2 YNNKEL (reference sequence). This CDR3 reads CASSPRGLGYGYTF. The CDR3 nucleotides read TGTGCCAGCAGCCCTAGGGGGCTGGGGTATGGCTACACCTTC.

The V and J genes are TRBV5-5 and TRBJ1-4; D gene ambiguous. Looked up from germline, CDR1 is SGHKS and CDR2 is YYEKEE (reference sequence). Trimming removed 0 bases at V and 8 bases at J, with 11 bases between. CDR3 size: 14 residues. The CDR3 region is CASSLDVAREKLFF. In nucleotides, the CDR3 is TGTGCCAGCAGCTTGGATGTGGCGCGAGAAAAACTGTTTTTT.

This clonotype was detected ten times or more. V is TRBV5-1 and J is TRBJ2-3; D gene uncertain. This CDR3 is built from 14 residues. Germline V CDR1 and CDR2: SGHRS, YFSETQ. The V end lost 0 bases, the J end lost 2 bases, and 7 bases lay between the germline ends. The CDR3 DNA is TGCGCCAGCAGCTTGGAGAAGCTCACAGATACGCAGTATTTT. Protein: CASSLEKLTDTQYF.

This clonotype has a handful of counts. The chain employs TRBV7-9 and TRBJ2-7; D gene uncertain. Germline V CDR1 and CDR2: SEHNR, FQNEAQ (reference sequence). The CDR3 has 13 amino acids. Trimming stripped 1 base from V and 2 bases from J, with 6 bases between. The CDR3 here is CASSLVLPYEQYF. CDR3 bases: TGTGCCAGCAGCTTAGTCTTGCCCTACGAGCAGTACTTC.

This clonotype was detected a few times. This rearrangement joins TRBV15 to TRBJ2-3; D is perhaps TRBD1 or TRBD2 (5 bases each). V gave up 0 bases and J gave up 7 bases, with 8 bases separating them. This CDR3 has 13 residues. Germline-derived CDR1 and CDR2 are LNHNV and YYDKDF (reference sequence). The CDR3 DNA follows: TGTGCCACCAGCAGAGAAGAGGGGAATACGCAGTATTTT. Amino acids: CATSREEGNTQYF.

This clonotype was seen repeatedly, ten times or more. This rearrangement joins TRBV12-3 or TRBV12-4 to TRBJ2-1, with 7 bases that match TRBD2. The CDR3 has 17 amino acids. Trimming at V came to 1 base and at J to 10 bases, leaving 16 bases not matched to a gene. CDR3 in amino acids: CASSLVPPGEGRQEQFF. The CDR3 DNA follows: TGTGCCAGCAGTTTAGTCCCCCCGGGGGAGGGACGGCAAGAGCAGTTCTTC.

This clonotype has ten or more counts. The chain recombines TRBV30 with TRBJ1-2; D remains unclear. Trimming stripped 4 bases from V and 8 bases from J, with 14 bases between. CDR3 length: 12 amino acids. The germline V gene has CDR1 GTSNPN and CDR2 SVGIG (reference sequence). CDR3 loop: CAWTMGIRGYTF. The CDR3 coding sequence is TGTGCCTGGACCATGGGGATTCGGGGCTACACCTTC.

This clonotype was recorded a few times. The V and J genes are TRBV6-5 and TRBJ2-7; TRBD2 agrees at 8 bases. V trimming: 7 bases; J trimming: 7 bases; junction bases outside the gene matches: 12. Germline V lookup: CDR1 MNHEY, CDR2 SVGAGI. The CDR3 has 14 residues. As DNA, the CDR3 is TGTGCCAGCACCCCGGGAGGGCCTATGTTGGAGCAGTACTTC. It is translated as CASTPGGPMLEQYF.

This clonotype has at least ten counts. The V call is TRBV12-5, the J call TRBJ1-2; D gene ambiguous. CDR1 is LGHNT, CDR2 FRNRAP, per germline. This CDR3 comprises 12 residues. V dropped 6 bases and J dropped 3 bases, with 8 bases sitting between them. DNA of the CDR3: TGTGCTAGTGGCACCGGACACTATGGCTACACCTTC. It translates to CASGTGHYGYTF.

This clonotype is a singleton in its sample. The genes are TRBV5-1 and TRBJ2-1; D might be TRBD2 (6 bases). The V gene's germline CDR1 is SGHRS and CDR2 YFSETQ. This CDR3 is built from 15 residues. V was clipped by 0 bases and J by 6 bases, with 13 bases between them. The CDR3 protein is CASSLGGTPVNEQFF. In DNA, the CDR3 is TGCGCCAGCAGCTTGGGTGGGACTCCTGTCAATGAGCAGTTCTTC.

This clonotype turned up a few times. This chain joins TRBV20-1 and TRBJ2-3; possibly TRBD1 for D (6 bases). This CDR3 is built from 14 residues. CDR1 is DFQATT and CDR2 is SNEGSKA in the germline V gene (reference sequence). Deletions cut 6 bases from V and 5 bases from J, with 18 bases between. The CDR3 nucleotides read TGCAGTGCCGTGACCCATTTAGGGGGAGATACGCAGTATTTT. Amino acids: CSAVTHLGGDTQYF.

The sample holds a few counts of this clonotype. The chain couples TRBV6-2 or TRBV6-3 to TRBJ2-5, with D perhaps matching TRBD1 or TRBD2 (6 bases each). Trimming removed 1 base at V and 1 base at J, with 7 bases between. Germline-derived CDR1 and CDR2 are MNHEY and SVGEGT. The CDR3 loop spans 14 amino acids. The CDR3 region is CASSYWGAQETQYF. The DNA of the CDR3 is TGTGCCAGCAGTTACTGGGGGGCCCAAGAGACCCAGTACTTC.